This TCR beta chain was profiled in a study of cytomegalovirus exposure and HLA in healthy donors. Study as a whole: There were 70 million to 95 million unique TCRs (from HLA-typed donors) in an early data release.

Study results and limitations: Across donors, most TCRs were seen rarely, yet some public ones were widespread.

The PCR made use of 60 Vbeta and 13 Jbeta primers. The protocol was immunoSEQ multiplex PCR, while the TCRdb copy is restricted to in-frame clones and leaves out a portion. There are roughly 190,000 clones in the sample; around 81% occur only once, and more than 8.5% lies in the top ten. The CDR3 has 12 residues. Germline CDR1 SQVTM, CDR2 ANQGSEA. After removal of 4 bases from V and 6 bases from J, the junction contained 4 bases not matched to a gene. In the case of this clone: Its matching antigen is unknown.

The source is a woman aged 50 to 60 in good health and CMV-seropositive. This chain connects TRBV29-1 to TRBJ1-2, with 8 bases aligning to TRBD1. The sequenced sample was PBMCs. The CDR3 reads CSVGTGKDGYTF. The CDR3 coding sequence is TGCAGCGTTGGGACAGGGAAAGATGGCTACACCTTC.